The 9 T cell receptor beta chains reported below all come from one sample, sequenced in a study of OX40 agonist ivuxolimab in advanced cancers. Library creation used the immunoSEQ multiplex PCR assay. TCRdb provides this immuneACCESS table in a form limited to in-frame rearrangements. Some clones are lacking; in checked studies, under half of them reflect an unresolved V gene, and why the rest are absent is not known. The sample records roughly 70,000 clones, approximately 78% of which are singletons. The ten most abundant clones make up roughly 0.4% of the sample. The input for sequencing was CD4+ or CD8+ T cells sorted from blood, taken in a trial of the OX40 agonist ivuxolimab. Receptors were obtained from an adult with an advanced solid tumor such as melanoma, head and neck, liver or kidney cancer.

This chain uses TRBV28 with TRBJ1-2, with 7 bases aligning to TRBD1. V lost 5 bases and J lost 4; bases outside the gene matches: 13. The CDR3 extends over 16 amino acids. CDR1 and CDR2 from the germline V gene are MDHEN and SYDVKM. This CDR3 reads CASSLSGTEGFYGYTF. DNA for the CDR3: TGTGCCAGCAGTCTTTCCGGGACAGAAGGATTCTATGGCTACACCTTC.

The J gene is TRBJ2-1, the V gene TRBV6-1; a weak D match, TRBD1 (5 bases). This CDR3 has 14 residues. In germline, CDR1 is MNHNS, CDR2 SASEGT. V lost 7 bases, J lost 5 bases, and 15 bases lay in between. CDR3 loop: CASTQSRVDNEQFF. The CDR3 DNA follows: TGTGCCAGCACCCAAAGCAGGGTGGACAATGAGCAGTTCTTC.

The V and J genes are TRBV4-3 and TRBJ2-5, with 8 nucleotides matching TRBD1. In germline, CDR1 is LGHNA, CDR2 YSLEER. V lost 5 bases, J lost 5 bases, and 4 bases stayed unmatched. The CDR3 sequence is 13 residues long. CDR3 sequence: CASSTGGIETQYF. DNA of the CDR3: TGCGCCAGCAGCACAGGGGGGATTGAGACCCAGTACTTC.

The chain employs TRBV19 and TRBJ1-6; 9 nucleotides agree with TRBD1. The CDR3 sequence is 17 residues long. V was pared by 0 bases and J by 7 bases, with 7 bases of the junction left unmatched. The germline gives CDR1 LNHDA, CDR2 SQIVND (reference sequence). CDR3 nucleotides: TGTGCCAGTAGTATAGATCGCAGACAGGGGGAAAATTCACCCCTCCACTTT. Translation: CASSIDRRQGENSPLHF.

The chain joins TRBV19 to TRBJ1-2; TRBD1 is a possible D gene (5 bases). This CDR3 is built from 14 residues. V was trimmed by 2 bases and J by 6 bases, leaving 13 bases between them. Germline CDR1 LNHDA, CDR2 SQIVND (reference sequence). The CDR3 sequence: CASSITPRQNGYTF. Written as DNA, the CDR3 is TGTGCCAGTAGTATAACCCCCAGACAGAATGGCTACACCTTC.

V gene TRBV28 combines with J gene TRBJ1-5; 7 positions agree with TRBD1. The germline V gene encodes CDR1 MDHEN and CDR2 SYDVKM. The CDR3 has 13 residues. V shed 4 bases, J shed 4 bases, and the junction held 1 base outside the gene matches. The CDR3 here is CASSWDRNQPQHF. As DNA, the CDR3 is TGTGCCAGCAGTTGGGACAGAAATCAGCCCCAGCATTTT.

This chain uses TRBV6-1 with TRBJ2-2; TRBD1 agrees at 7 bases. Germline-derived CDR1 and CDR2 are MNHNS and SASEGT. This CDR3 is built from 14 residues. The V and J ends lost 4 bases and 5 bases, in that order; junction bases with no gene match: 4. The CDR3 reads CASSVDRVTGELFF. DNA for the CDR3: TGTGCCAGCAGTGTAGACAGGGTGACCGGGGAGCTGTTTTTT.

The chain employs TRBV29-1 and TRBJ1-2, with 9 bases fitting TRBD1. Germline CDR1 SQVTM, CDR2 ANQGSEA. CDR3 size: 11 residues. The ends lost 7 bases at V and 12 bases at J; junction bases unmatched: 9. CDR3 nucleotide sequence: TGCAGCGGGAAACAGGGGGCGGATAACACCTTC. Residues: CSGKQGADNTF.

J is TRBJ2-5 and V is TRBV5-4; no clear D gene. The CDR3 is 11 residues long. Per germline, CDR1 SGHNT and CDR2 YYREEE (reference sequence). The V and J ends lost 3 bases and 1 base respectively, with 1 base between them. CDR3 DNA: TGTGCCAGCAGCTCCCAAGAGACCCAGTACTTC. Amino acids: CASSSQETQYF.